Listed below are T cell receptor beta chains from one sample, sequenced in a study of blood T cell repertoires in COVID-19. The assay was immunoSEQ multiplex PCR, and TCRdb's table has in-frame clones only and misses some. The sample includes some 670,000 clones, 80% to 90% seen only once; the top ten take more than 0.25%. The sample comprised peripheral blood. Every receptor here comes from a woman aged 18-35 years with acute or convalescent COVID-19. Each CDR3 is given with its conserved first and last residue. D genes are given only for firm matches. The size field is filled for only some rows; it gives once, few, many or a size class.

J gene	CDR3 length	clone size	V gene	D gene	CDR3 DNA	CDR3 protein
TRBJ1-1	15	few	TRBV7-9	-	TGTGCCAGCAGCTTATTGCGGGAAAGGAACACTGAAGCTTTCTTT	CASSLLRERNTEAFF
TRBJ2-7	13	-	TRBV20-1	-	TGCAGTGCTAGTGGTGAGGGCTCCTACGAGCAGTACTTC	CSASGEGSYEQYF
TRBJ1-2	15	-	TRBV6-5	-	TGTGCCAGCAGTCCCAGGGATCAATTTAACTATGGCTACACCTTC	CASSPRDQFNYGYTF
TRBJ1-1	13	-	TRBV6-8	TRBD1	TGTGCCAGCAGGGGGACAGCGAACACTGAAGCTTTCTTT	CASRGTANTEAFF
TRBJ1-5	15	-	TRBV7-8	-	TGTGCCAGCAGTCTCATGGGGGGTACCAATCAGCCCCAGCATTTT	CASSLMGGTNQPQHF
TRBJ2-1	16	once	TRBV6-4	TRBD1	TGTGCCAGCAGTGACCGAGGGGGGACAGGGAACAATGAGCAGTTCTTC	CASSDRGGTGNNEQFF
TRBJ2-6	18	-	TRBV4-3	TRBD2	TGCGCCAGCAGCCAAGAATCAGGAGCGGGGGCCGGGGCCAACGTCCTGACTTTC	CASSQESGAGAGANVLTF
TRBJ1-5	13	-	TRBV12-3/TRBV12-4	-	TGTGCCAGCAGTCCCATGAGAGATCAGCCCCAGCATTTT	CASSPMRDQPQHF
TRBJ2-5	17	-	TRBV25-1	-	TGTGCCAGCACCCAAACTCACACGGACAGCAACCAAGAGACCCAGTACTTC	CASTQTHTDSNQETQYF
TRBJ1-6	16	-	TRBV7-8	-	TGTGCCAGCAGCGCAACATCCGGGACAAGGGGTTCACCCCTCCACTTT	CASSATSGTRGSPLHF
TRBJ1-2	13	-	TRBV24-1	-	TGTGCCACCAGTGATGGACTTGATGACGGCTACACCTTC	CATSDGLDDGYTF
TRBJ2-3	13	-	TRBV2	TRBD1	TGTGCCAGCAAACGGACAGGGTCGGATACGCAGTATTTT	CASKRTGSDTQYF
TRBJ1-1	15	once	TRBV27	TRBD1	TGTGCCAGCAGTGTCCGGGACAGGGGGCGGAGTGAAGCTTTCTTT	CASSVRDRGRSEAFF
TRBJ1-2	13	-	TRBV6-5	TRBD1	TGTGCCAGCATCGAAGACAGGGGCTATGGCTACACCTTC	CASIEDRGYGYTF
TRBJ2-1	13	-	TRBV12-3/TRBV12-4	-	TGTGCCAGCAGTGTAGACAGCTACAATGAGCAGTTCTTC	CASSVDSYNEQFF
TRBJ1-2	14	-	TRBV19	-	TGTGCCAGTACCACCACTGGGCAGTTATATGGCTACACCTTC	CASTTTGQLYGYTF
TRBJ2-3	14	-	TRBV6-6	TRBD1	TGTGCCAGCAGTTACTGGACAGGGCAGGGGACGCAGTATTTT	CASSYWTGQGTQYF
TRBJ1-2	13	-	TRBV4-2	TRBD1	TGTGCCAGCGGAAATACAGGGGGCAATGGCTACACCTTC	CASGNTGGNGYTF
TRBJ1-1	13	-	TRBV5-1	TRBD1	TGCGCCAGCAGCCGAGGACAGGGTAGGGAAGCTTTCTTT	CASSRGQGREAFF
TRBJ1-1	13	-	TRBV6-6	-	TGTGCCAGCAGTTACGCTGCGGGTGGCGAAACTTTCTTT	CASSYAAGGETFF
TRBJ1-1	15	-	TRBV19	-	TGTGCCAGTAGTATGTTTCGACAGCAGAACACTGAAGCTTTCTTT	CASSMFRQQNTEAFF
TRBJ1-5	16	once	TRBV5-6	TRBD1	TGTGCCAGCAGCTCAAGGGGGCACAACGGGGGTCAGCCCCAGCATTTT	CASSSRGHNGGQPQHF
TRBJ1-2	13	-	TRBV6-5	-	TGTGCCAGCAGTTTGGACGGACTAGTGGGCTACACCTTC	CASSLDGLVGYTF
TRBJ1-1	15	-	TRBV5-4	TRBD1	TGTGCCAGCAGCCCCCGGACAGGGGTGAACACTGAAGCTTTCTTT	CASSPRTGVNTEAFF
TRBJ2-5	15	-	TRBV29-1	TRBD1	TGCAGCGTTCCCCCAGGGTTAGGGGGCTGGGAGACCCAGTACTTC	CSVPPGLGGWETQYF
TRBJ2-3	18	-	TRBV11-2	TRBD2	TGTGCCAGCAGCTTAGATTTAGCGGGGGGGCGAGGCACAGATACGCAGTATTTT	CASSLDLAGGRGTDTQYF
TRBJ2-1	14	-	TRBV6-5	TRBD2	TGTGCCAGCAGTTACGCGACTAGCGGGGGTGAGCAGTTCTTC	CASSYATSGGEQFF
TRBJ1-2	13	-	TRBV7-2	-	TGTGCCAGCAGCTTAGTCCAGGGTGGGGGCTACACCTTC	CASSLVQGGGYTF
TRBJ1-2	15	-	TRBV6-2/TRBV6-3	TRBD1	TGTGCCAGCAGTTACTCGCCGGGGACAGGGACTGGCTACACCTTC	CASSYSPGTGTGYTF
TRBJ2-5	17	-	TRBV4-2	TRBD1	TGTGCCAGCAGCCATTCCAAGGCCGGGACAGACAAAGAGACCCAGTACTTC	CASSHSKAGTDKETQYF
TRBJ2-1	12	once	TRBV5-4	-	TGTGCCAGCAGCTCGACACACGGTACGCAGTTCTTC	CASSSTHGTQFF
TRBJ2-7	16	-	TRBV24-1	-	TGTGCCACCAGTGCCCGAACGACAGAGAGCTCCTACGAGCAGTACTTC	CATSARTTESSYEQYF
TRBJ2-3	15	-	TRBV5-1	TRBD1	TGCGCCAGCAGCTTGGCCCGACAGGGGGCAGATACGCAGTATTTT	CASSLARQGADTQYF
TRBJ1-1	11	-	TRBV7-9	-	TGTGCCAGCAGCTTTTTCTCTGAAGCTTTCTTT	CASSFFSEAFF
TRBJ2-2	16	-	TRBV5-8	TRBD2	TGTGCCACCCCATATAGGGGCGGGGGGAACACCGGGGAGCTGTTTTTT	CATPYRGGGNTGELFF
TRBJ1-1	14	-	TRBV19	-	TGTGCCAGTAGTATAAGGGGTGGTAGCACTGAAGCTTTCTTT	CASSIRGGSTEAFF
TRBJ2-2	14	-	TRBV9	-	TGTGCCAGCAGCGTAGAGCCAGGGACCGGGGAGCTGTTTTTT	CASSVEPGTGELFF
TRBJ2-1	15	once	TRBV10-3	TRBD2	TGTGCCATCAGCCGGACTAGCGGGGTTGGGAATGAGCAGTTCTTC	CAISRTSGVGNEQFF
TRBJ1-1	11	-	TRBV12-3/TRBV12-4	-	TGTGCCAGCACTATTGCGACTGAAGCTTTCTTT	CASTIATEAFF
TRBJ1-5	15	-	TRBV27	-	TGTGCCAGCAGTTTAATGGGCTATAGCAATCAGCCCCAGCATTTT	CASSLMGYSNQPQHF
TRBJ1-5	20	-	TRBV21-1	-	TGTGCCAGCAGCAAACCCCGGCTGAACAGGGGACCCTATAGCAATCAGCCCCAGCATTTT	CASSKPRLNRGPYSNQPQHF
TRBJ2-2	14	-	TRBV27	-	TGTGCCAGCAGTTTCACCGGGACTACCGGGGAGCTGTTTTTT	CASSFTGTTGELFF
TRBJ1-1	11	-	TRBV5-1	-	TGCGCCAGCATCAGGGGTACTGAAGCTTTCTTT	CASIRGTEAFF
TRBJ1-5	12	-	TRBV24-1	-	TGTGCCACCAGCCGGCTGGGGGGGCCCCAGCATTTT	CATSRLGGPQHF